This T cell receptor (beta chain) was profiled in a study of T cells in Graves' hyperthyroidism and ophthalmopathy (dated by TCRdb to between 2017 and 2020). Context from the whole study: TCR V-J signatures able to tell the groups apart were searched for in a discovery cohort of 100 patients, of whom more than 40 had Graves' ophthalmopathy and around 58 had stable Graves' hyperthyroidism. The paper reports TCR Vbeta CDR3 sequencing of roughly 140 peripheral blood samples: over 40 ophthalmopathy, roughly 80 hyperthyroidism and around 17 progressor patients. Following sampling, methimazole starting at 30 mg daily was given to hyperthyroidism patients, and high-dose intravenous methylprednisolone was given to ophthalmopathy patients. The 95 to 100 discovery patients were randomly divided into training and test sets at a 7:3 ratio. Prospective prediction of ophthalmopathy was tested in an independent validation cohort consisting of 18 to 20 hyperthyroidism patients and some 16 patients who later progressed to ophthalmopathy. In addition, the study compared T-cell repertoires in thyroid tissue and in blood from roughly 6 Graves' hyperthyroidism patients. What the research found in general, with its limitations: In validation, the model predicted progression to ophthalmopathy with 60% to 71% sensitivity and approximately 74% specificity, a median of 6.5 months before onset. Blood samples also contained most of the expanded thyroid clonotypes (frequency above 0.001), which suggests that blood repertoires may reflect thyroid immune responses. Sample size was not statistically predetermined, and investigators were not blinded to group allocation. A 13 V-J signature model separated ophthalmopathy from stable hyperthyroidism, with nearly 90% sensitivity and 81% to 83% specificity in cross-validation and 80%/75% in testing.

Inclusive of the bounding cysteine and phenylalanine, the CDR3 is 15 residues long. Only the CDR3 DNA is retained, 45 bases long and in frame from the first base. CDR1 and CDR2, looked up from the germline V gene, are SGHVS and FQNEAQ. The junction shows trimming of 1 base on V and 6 bases on J, and the gene matches do not reach 9 bases of it. A patient counted as having stable Graves' hyperthyroidism if no progression to ophthalmopathy occurred over 18 months of follow-up. The hyperthyroidism patients were between 18 and 65 years old and newly diagnosed, with a disease duration of less than 2 months. Any patient with an uncontrolled infection, another autoimmune disease, pregnancy or lactation was excluded. Diagnoses were established on the basis of clinical symptoms, serum thyroxine and TRAb, thyroid ultrasound, and orbital computed tomography. Trizol reagent was used to extract total RNA, and RNA quality was then checked on an Agilent 2100 Bioanalyzer.

The TCR beta CDR3 regions were amplified from the RNA transcripts. The first round of RT-PCR for the TCR CDR3 was performed with the HTBI primer set and the Qiagen OneStep RT-PCR kit. Libraries were constructed in a second round of multiplex PCR, after which size selection and purification were performed. Libraries were sequenced paired-end with 100 bp reads on an Illumina HiSeq2000. The paper's data handling went like this. Raw data were processed with SOAPnuke, discarding reads with adapters, uncalled bases, mean Phred below 15, or no exact constant-primer or identifier match. COPE v1.2.5 was used to merge the high-quality paired reads, and each unique nucleotide sequence was defined as a clonotype. MiTCR v1.1 was used to align the clonotypes against IMGT TRBV, TRBD and TRBJ reference segments. Analysis was restricted to V-J combinations with a frequency above 0.0001, which covered just over 98% of repertoires. The TCS score was defined as the ratio of F50 (clonal expansion) to E x V (chaos), calculated using BLOSUM62-based TCRdist between CDR3 peptides within each V-J. Welch's t-statistics and random forest reduced fewer than 600 V-J features to around 14, which were used in a naive Bayes classifier (R e1071). The public reads were run again by TCRdb, first through fastp at Q25 and then through MiXCR, and only productive beta chains were kept. Each CDR3 protein gets just one entry, which takes the most common genes and DNA from the rows behind it. TCRdb's processing, not the authors' own work, is the source of the V and J calls. The sample records hundreds of thousands of distinct CDR3 sequences, about half of which are singletons. The ten largest make up nearly 8.5% of the sample.

This clonotype has a count of ten or more. Its antigen remains undetermined. The sample holds no much larger clone one base away, and base qualities are not on file. The sample comprised peripheral blood or thyroid tissue (not recorded which). This sequence uses TRBV7-8 and TRBJ2-7; the central 7 bases match TRBD2. The sequence was collected from a woman aged 18-29 years with Graves' hyperthyroidism. Donor details come from another sample of the same person, matched by shared clones. The CDR3 region reads CASSLEYRREIEQYF. The sequence in DNA is TGTGCCAGCAGCTTAGAGTATCGGCGGGAGATCGAGCAGTACTTC.